What follows describes a single T cell receptor (beta chain). Its matching antigen is unknown. The junction does not match germline at one end; this may be a read error. Breast cancer patients provided tissue from their axillary draining lymph nodes. This entry comes from a study of breast tumors, draining lymph nodes, adjacent tissues. General study results and limits: Data only fit, rather than demonstrated, lymph node origin of most tumor T cells.

CDR1 and CDR2 from the germline V gene are SGHTA and FQGNSA. The CDR3 totals 20 residues. TCRdb used MiXCR to reprocess the multiplex PCR reads, holding one entry per CDR3 protein. This sample has approximately 130,000 distinct CDR3 sequences, with around 20% found just once. The chain combines TRBV7-2 with TRBJ2-7; TRBD2 is a possible D gene (7 bases). Sequenced input: axillary lymph node tissue. The clonotype originates from a female donor with breast cancer. Some clones in this sample may be carry-over from other donors' samples. Here the CDR3 reads CASSLPGEGSSDSCTYEQYF. CDR3 sequence (DNA): TGTGCCAGTAGCTTACCAGGGGAGGGTAGTTCGGACTCTTGTACCTACGAGCAGTACTTC.